These 32 T cell receptor beta chains were sequenced from one sample in a study of cytotoxic CD8 clonotypes in ibrutinib-treated CLL. Only in-frame clones appear in the TCRdb table, and some are missing; sequencing was by immunoSEQ multiplex PCR. This sample has roughly 180,000 clones, with over 60% found just once. The source material was PBMCs, sampled after 24 months of ibrutinib treatment. The receptors stem from a human donor with chronic lymphocytic leukemia.

The chain employs TRBV7-9 and TRBJ1-4; 8 bases align to TRBD1. The CDR3 is 14 amino acids. With V trimmed by 4 bases and J by 8 bases, 6 bases remained unmatched. The V gene's germline CDR1 is SEHNR and CDR2 FQNEAQ (reference sequence). The CDR3 reads CASSSDRAREKLFF. CDR3 sequence (DNA): TGTGCCAGCAGCTCGGACAGGGCAAGAGAAAAACTGTTTTTT.

The V and J genes are TRBV9 and TRBJ2-1, with a possible D match to TRBD2 (5 bases). The length of the CDR3 is 14 residues. V dropped 1 base and J dropped 3 bases, with 8 bases sitting between them. Germline V lookup: CDR1 SGDLS, CDR2 YYNGEE. The CDR3 reads CASSVSGNYNEQFF. CDR3 nucleotides: TGTGCCAGCAGCGTAAGCGGAAACTACAATGAGCAGTTCTTC. Supplemented by reference TRBV9 and TRBJ2-1, the full variable domain reads DSGVTQTPKHLITATGQRVTLRCSPRSGDLSVYWYQQSLDQGLQFLIQYYNGEERAKGNILERFSAQQFPDLHSELNLSSLELGDSALYFCASSVSGNYNEQFFGPGTRLTVL.

The genes are TRBV4-3 and TRBJ2-1; the D is unclear. CDR1 is LGHNA and CDR2 is YSLEER in the germline V gene. Deletions cut 0 bases from V and 8 bases from J, with 8 bases between. The CDR3 contains 13 residues. Here the CDR3 DNA reads TGCGCCAGCAGCCAAGACACTCGGTATGAGCAGTTCTTC. Translated: CASSQDTRYEQFF.

V is TRBV5-1 and J is TRBJ2-3, with 7 bases fitting TRBD2. This CDR3 is 14 amino acids long. CDR1 and CDR2 (germline): SGHRS, YFSETQ. Trimming took 1 base from V and 3 from J; bases not matched to a gene: 2. CDR3 in amino acids: CASSLLRETDTQYF. The CDR3 coding sequence is TGCGCCAGCAGCTTGTTGCGGGAGACAGATACGCAGTATTTT. The variable domain in full, completed from reference TRBV5-1 and TRBJ2-3, reads KAGVTQTPRYLIKTRGQQVTLSCSPISGHRSVSWYQQTPGQGLQFLFEYFSETQRNKGNFPGRFSGRQFSNSRSEMNVSTLELGDSALYLCASSLLRETDTQYFGPGTRLTVL.

This clone was detected once. The rearrangement uses TRBV6-1 and TRBJ2-7; no definite D call. The CDR3 is 13 residues long. Looked up from germline, CDR1 is MNHNS and CDR2 is SASEGT. Trimming left V 10 bases short and J 2 bases short, with 15 bases between. CDR3 nucleotide sequence: TGTGCCACCGCACCGGACGCAGCCTACGAGCAGTACTTC. The encoded protein is CATAPDAAYEQYF.

The chain combines TRBV11-3 with TRBJ2-7; D remains ambiguous. The CDR3 has 13 residues. Trimming removed 0 bases at V and 5 bases at J, with 8 bases between. Germline V lookup: CDR1 SGHNT, CDR2 YENEEA. The CDR3 sequence: CASSLDRHHEQYF. Here the CDR3 DNA reads TGTGCCAGCAGCTTAGATAGGCACCACGAGCAGTACTTC.

V and J are TRBV28 and TRBJ2-7, with D possibly TRBD1 on 5 matching bases. The CDR3 has 14 amino acids. Trimming pared 4 bases from V and 5 bases from J, leaving 15 bases between. From germline, CDR1 is MDHEN and CDR2 SYDVKM. CDR3 loop: CASSSNLGHHEQYF. The CDR3, as DNA: TGTGCCAGCAGTTCCAACCTCGGACACCACGAGCAGTACTTC.

DNA for the CDR3: TGCGCCAGCAGCGTAGCCGGGACAGGGAATGAAAAACTGTTTTTT. This encodes CASSVAGTGNEKLFF. J is TRBJ1-4 and V is TRBV5-1; 9 bases line up with TRBD1. The CDR3 totals 15 residues. CDR1 is SGHRS and CDR2 is YFSETQ in the germline V gene. Trimming at V came to 4 bases and at J to 5 bases, leaving 6 bases not matched to a gene.

In its sample, this clone was seen a few times. This chain joins TRBV30 and TRBJ2-5, with D hard to call. The CDR3 spans 10 residues. Looked up from germline, CDR1 is GTSNPN and CDR2 is SVGIG (reference sequence). Trimming pared 5 bases from V and 5 bases from J, leaving 6 bases between. This CDR3 is CAWSTETQYF. The CDR3 DNA sequence: TGTGCCTGGTCTACTGAGACCCAGTACTTC.

This clone was seen only once. The chain recombines TRBV5-1 with TRBJ2-1, with 8 nucleotides matching TRBD1. The CDR3 runs 14 residues. V was clipped by 2 bases and J by 6 bases; unmatched bases: 4. CDR1 and CDR2 (germline): SGHRS, YFSETQ. CDR3 DNA sequence: TGCGCCAGCAGCTTCCAAGACAGGGGCAATGAGCAGTTCTTC. This encodes CASSFQDRGNEQFF.

This chain connects TRBV29-1 to TRBJ2-1; 9 bases are a match to TRBD2. V was clipped by 3 bases and J by 6 bases; unmatched bases: 12. The CDR3 runs 16 residues. Germline CDR1 is SQVTM and CDR2 is ANQGSEA. The CDR3 DNA sequence: TGCAGCGTTGAGAAGTGGGGCGGGAGGGCCGGCAATGAGCAGTTCTTC. Translating it yields CSVEKWGGRAGNEQFF.

J is TRBJ2-5 and V is TRBV4-3, with 7 bases fitting TRBD2. CDR1 and CDR2 from the germline V gene are LGHNA and YSLEER. With V trimmed by 0 bases and J by 5 bases, 9 bases remained unmatched. CDR3 length: 16 residues. The CDR3 loop reads CASSQDIAAGGETQYF. CDR3 nucleotides: TGCGCCAGCAGCCAAGATATCGCGGCCGGGGGGGAGACCCAGTACTTC.

This clone was seen more than once but under ten times. The chain couples TRBV2 to TRBJ2-6, with D hard to call. Germline V gene sequence: CDR1 SNHLY, CDR2 FYNNEI. V was trimmed by 8 bases and J by 0 bases, leaving 2 bases between them. The CDR3 runs 12 residues. CDR3 nucleotide sequence: TGTGCCAGCTACTCTGGGGCCAACGTCCTGACTTTC. It yields the protein CASYSGANVLTF.

The chain links TRBV27 to TRBJ1-1; D is unclear. Trimming stripped 8 bases from V and 2 bases from J, with 21 bases between. Germline-derived CDR1 and CDR2 are MNHEY and SMNVEV (reference sequence). The CDR3 runs to 16 residues. The CDR3 DNA sequence: TGTGCCAGCCTCGGTATCGGAAACCTCGGCAACACTGAAGCTTTCTTT. Protein sequence: CASLGIGNLGNTEAFF.

The V and J genes are TRBV2 and TRBJ2-1; 11 nucleotides agree with TRBD2. The CDR3 is 16 amino acids. V lost 6 bases to trimming and J lost 3 bases; unmatched junction nucleotides: 7. The germline V gene has CDR1 SNHLY and CDR2 FYNNEI. The CDR3 sequence: CASRLLAGVVYNEQFF. CDR3 in DNA: TGTGCCAGCAGACTACTAGCGGGAGTGGTCTACAATGAGCAGTTCTTC.

This clone was seen a handful of times. The chain is built from TRBV7-9 and TRBJ1-1, with a possible D match to TRBD1 (5 bases). V lost 0 bases, J lost 6 bases, and 8 bases lay in between. This CDR3 spans 13 amino acids. The germline V gene has CDR1 SEHNR and CDR2 FQNEAQ (reference sequence). The CDR3 loop reads CASSLAQTAEAFF. CDR3 bases: TGTGCCAGCAGCTTAGCGCAGACAGCTGAAGCTTTCTTT.

This chain links TRBV6-5 with TRBJ2-1; no clear D. Trimming pared 5 bases from V and 9 bases from J, leaving 8 bases between. CDR1 is MNHEY, CDR2 SVGAGI, per germline. The CDR3 extends over 11 amino acids. CDR3 residues: CASSRTGEQFF. The CDR3 coding sequence is TGTGCCAGCAGTCGGACGGGTGAGCAGTTCTTC.

This clone was recorded only once. The chain is built from TRBV9 and TRBJ2-3; D perhaps matches TRBD2 (5 bases). CDR3 size: 16 residues. The V gene lost 1 base and the J gene lost 2 bases, with 14 bases spanning the gap. Germline values: CDR1 SGDLS, CDR2 YYNGEE. The CDR3 DNA sequence: TGTGCCAGCAGCGTAAGTGGTGGACTGGTCACAGATACGCAGTATTTT. Encoded protein: CASSVSGGLVTDTQYF.

The chain links TRBV2 to TRBJ2-1; 11 positions match TRBD2. V lost 5 bases, J lost 4 bases, and 13 bases stayed unmatched. The CDR3 runs 18 residues. Germline-derived CDR1 and CDR2 are SNHLY and FYNNEI. In DNA, the CDR3 is TGTGCCAGCAGTCGGGACACTAGCGGGAGAGGGGCTTACAATGAGCAGTTCTTC. As protein: CASSRDTSGRGAYNEQFF.

The chain couples TRBV2 to TRBJ2-1; the match to TRBD2 covers 11 bases. Losses at the gene ends were 5 bases for V and 4 bases for J; bases not matched to a gene: 4. The germline CDR1 and CDR2 sequences are SNHLY and FYNNEI. The length of the CDR3 is 15 residues. The CDR3 loop reads CASSFSSGGYNEQFF. CDR3 nucleotides: TGTGCCAGCAGTTTTTCTAGCGGGGGGTACAATGAGCAGTTCTTC.

This clone was counted between two and nine times. The J gene is TRBJ2-7, the V gene TRBV20-1; D is unclear. Germline-derived CDR1 and CDR2 are DFQATT and SNEGSKA (reference sequence). The CDR3 has 11 residues. Trimming took 6 bases from V and 4 from J, leaving 10 bases between them. The CDR3 spells CSAESSYEQYF. The CDR3 DNA is TGCAGTGCAGAGAGTAGTTACGAGCAGTACTTC.

This clone was found once. The chain employs TRBV4-1 and TRBJ1-1; maybe TRBD1 (5 bases). With 1 base removed from V and 11 bases from J, the gap between germline ends came to 17 bases. The length of the CDR3 is 14 residues. Germline V lookup: CDR1 MGHRA, CDR2 YSYEKL. This chain's CDR3 is CASSQVAGGGRAFF. The CDR3 DNA sequence: TGCGCCAGCAGCCAAGTTGCAGGCGGGGGACGTGCTTTCTTT.

As regards this clone: Other nucleotide sequences in the sample specify the same CDR3. The chain uses TRBV6-5 and TRBJ1-2, with a possible D match to TRBD1 (5 bases). The length of the CDR3 is 12 residues. CDR1 and CDR2 from the germline V gene are MNHEY and SVGAGI. V lost 6 bases, J lost 4 bases, and 9 bases lay in between. CDR3 residues: CASRQGGYGYTF. The DNA for the CDR3 is TGTGCCAGCAGGCAGGGAGGCTATGGCTACACCTTC.

This chain uses TRBV6-6 with TRBJ1-1; TRBD1 aligns across 7 bases. V lost 7 bases, J lost 1 base, and 3 bases stayed unmatched. Germline assignment: CDR1 MNHNY and CDR2 SVGAGI (reference sequence). CDR3 size: 13 residues. The CDR3 region has the DNA TGTGCCAGCACTCGGACAGGGAACACTGAAGCTTTCTTT. This codes for CASTRTGNTEAFF.

The V and J genes are TRBV19 and TRBJ1-4; 7 bases are shared with TRBD1. This CDR3 comprises 16 residues. Per the germline V gene, CDR1 is LNHDA and CDR2 is SQIVND (reference sequence). The junction had 8 bases not matched to a gene; V was cut back by 7 bases and J by 0 bases. CDR3 residues: CASNRGQHATNEKLFF. The CDR3 bases are TGTGCCAGTAACCGGGGACAGCACGCAACTAATGAAAAACTGTTTTTT.

The chain links TRBV19 to TRBJ2-3; D is possibly TRBD2 (5 bases). This CDR3 is built from 15 residues. Between the trimmed V and J ends, which lost 1 base and 2 bases, there was a span of 10 bases. CDR1 and CDR2 from the germline V gene are LNHDA and SQIVND (reference sequence). DNA for the CDR3: TGTGCCAGTAGTATAGGACGGGAAGACACAGATACGCAGTATTTT. It encodes CASSIGREDTDTQYF.

The rearrangement joins TRBV7-2 to TRBJ2-6; D is unresolved. The V end lost 1 base, the J end lost 0 bases, and 4 bases lay between the germline ends. The CDR3 is 15 amino acids. CDR1 and CDR2 from the germline V gene are SGHTA and FQGNSA. CDR3 loop: CASSLVYSGANVLTF. CDR3 sequence (DNA): TGTGCCAGCAGCTTAGTATACTCTGGGGCCAACGTCCTGACTTTC.

As for this clone: Other DNA sequences within the sample encode an identical CDR3. The J gene is TRBJ2-1, the V gene TRBV4-2; TRBD1 might be the D (6 bases). Germline-derived CDR1 and CDR2 are LGHNA and YNFKEQ. There are 14 residues in the CDR3. The germline V and J ends were trimmed by 1 base and 4 bases, with 8 bases remaining between them. DNA of the CDR3: TGTGCCAGCAGCCAAGCCGGGACATACAATGAGCAGTTCTTC. This encodes CASSQAGTYNEQFF.

The CDR3 reads CASSEFTGELFF. Written as DNA, the CDR3 is TGTGCCAGCAGTGAATTCACCGGGGAGCTGTTTTTT. The chain recombines TRBV2 with TRBJ2-2; D gene unclear. Deletions cut 2 bases from V and 4 bases from J, with 2 bases between. Germline lookup yields CDR1 SNHLY and CDR2 FYNNEI. The CDR3 extends over 12 amino acids. Based on the CDR3 plus reference TRBV2 and TRBJ2-2, the full variable domain is EPEVTQTPSHQVTQMGQEVILRCVPISNHLYFYWYRQILGQKVEFLVSFYNNEISEKSEIFDDQFSVERPDGSNFTLKIRSTKLEDSAMYFCASSEFTGELFFGEGSRLTVL.

This chain links TRBV6-6 with TRBJ2-5; D is tentatively TRBD1 or TRBD2 (5 bases each). Trimming left V 0 bases short and J 5 bases short, with 10 bases between. Germline CDR1 and CDR2: MNHNY and SVGAGI (reference sequence). This CDR3 spans 14 amino acids. The CDR3 spells CASSYSGVRETQYF. CDR3 nucleotides: TGTGCCAGCAGTTACTCGGGGGTTAGGGAGACCCAGTACTTC.

The rearrangement links TRBV5-1 to TRBJ2-7; D assignment may be TRBD1 or TRBD2 (5 bases each). The CDR3 has 14 residues. Germline values: CDR1 SGHRS, CDR2 YFSETQ. V lost 3 bases to trimming and J lost 6 bases, with 16 bases between them. This CDR3 is CASSYPPGPGEQYF. In DNA form, the CDR3 reads TGCGCCAGCAGCTATCCCCCGGGGCCAGGCGAGCAGTACTTC.

This chain joins TRBV7-3 and TRBJ2-1, with a weak D call TRBD1 (5 bases). The V gene lost 3 bases and the J gene lost 4 bases, with 7 bases spanning the gap. The CDR3 has 13 residues. Germline CDR1 SGHTA, CDR2 FQGTGA. The CDR3 here is CASSLDNYNEQFF. DNA of the CDR3: TGTGCCAGCAGCTTGGACAATTACAATGAGCAGTTCTTC.